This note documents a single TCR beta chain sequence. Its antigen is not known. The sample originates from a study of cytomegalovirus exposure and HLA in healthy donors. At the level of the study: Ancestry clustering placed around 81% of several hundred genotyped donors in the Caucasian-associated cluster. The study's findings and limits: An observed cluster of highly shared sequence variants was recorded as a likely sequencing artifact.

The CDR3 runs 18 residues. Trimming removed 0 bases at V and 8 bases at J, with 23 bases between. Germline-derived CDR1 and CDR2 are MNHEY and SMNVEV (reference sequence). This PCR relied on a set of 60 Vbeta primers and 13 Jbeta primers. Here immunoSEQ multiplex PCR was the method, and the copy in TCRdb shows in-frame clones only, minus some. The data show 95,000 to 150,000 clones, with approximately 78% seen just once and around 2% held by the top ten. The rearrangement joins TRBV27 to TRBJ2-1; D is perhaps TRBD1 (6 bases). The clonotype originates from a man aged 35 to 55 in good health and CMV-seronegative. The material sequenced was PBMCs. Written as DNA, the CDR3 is TGTGCCAGCAGTTTATCTCCGTCGAAGACAGGCTCGAGTCATGAGCAGTTCTTC. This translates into CASSLSPSKTGSSHEQFF.